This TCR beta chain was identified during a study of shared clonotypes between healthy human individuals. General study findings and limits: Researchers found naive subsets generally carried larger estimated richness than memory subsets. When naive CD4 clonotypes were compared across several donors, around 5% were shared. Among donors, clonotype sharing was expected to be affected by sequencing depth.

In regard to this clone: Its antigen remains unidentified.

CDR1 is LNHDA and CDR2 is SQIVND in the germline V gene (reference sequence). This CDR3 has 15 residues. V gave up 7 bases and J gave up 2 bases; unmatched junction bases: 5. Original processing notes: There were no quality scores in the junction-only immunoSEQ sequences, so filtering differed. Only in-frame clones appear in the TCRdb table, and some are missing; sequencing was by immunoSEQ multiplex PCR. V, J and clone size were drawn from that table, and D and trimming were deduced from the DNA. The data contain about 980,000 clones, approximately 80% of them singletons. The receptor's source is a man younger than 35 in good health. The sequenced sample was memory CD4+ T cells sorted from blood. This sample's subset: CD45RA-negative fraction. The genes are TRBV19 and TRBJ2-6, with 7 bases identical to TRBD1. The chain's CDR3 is CASTFDRAGANVLTF. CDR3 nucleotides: TGTGCCAGTACCTTTGACAGGGCTGGGGCCAACGTCCTGACTTTC.